This T cell receptor beta chain was obtained from a study of Tregs in tolerant kidney transplant recipients. Study outcomes and limitations: This study did not directly address biological reproducibility. The most relevant donor-specific Treg TCRbeta repertoire apparently came from expansion with activated donor B cells. Validation in larger populations is needed because few patients were studied. Antigen-driven expansion was suggested because donor-specific Tregs expanded more than all Tregs in tolerant patients.

V gave up 6 bases and J gave up 2 bases, with 14 bases separating them. The germline V gene has CDR1 SGHDT and CDR2 YYEEEE. CDR3 length: 14 amino acids. Profiling relied on immunoSEQ multiplex PCR, and the TCRdb table lists in-frame clones only, not all of them. Across approximately 15,000 clones, the top ten clones capture approximately 30% of the sample. The nonmyeloablative bone marrow transplants came from related graft donors, with transient mixed chimerism. By frequency, this clone is medium-sized. No antigen is known for it. The read terminates 3 residues ahead of where the CDR3 ends, so the germline J gene completes it.

The clonotype was recovered from a human patient who received a combined kidney and bone marrow transplant. Some T cells may possibly be graft donor cells. The chain links TRBV5-6 to TRBJ1-2, with D unclear. The sample here was CD8+ T cells from blood (PBMCs), taken 6 months after the transplant. The CDR3 loop is CASTPRRQNYGYTF. The CDR3 DNA, read in part, is TGTGCCAGCACCCCGAGGAGACAAAACTATGGC.